Presented here are 23 T cell receptor beta chains from one specimen sequenced in a study of T-cell memory formation after mild COVID-19. TCRdb re-called the 5' RACE reads through MiXCR, storing one row per CDR3 protein. The data contain some 130,000 distinct CDR3 sequences, approximately 25% of them singletons. The sequencing sample was made of PBMCs or a T cell subset sorted from them (not recorded which). The receptor source for this set is an adult woman who had mild COVID-19 (a few samples of this study predate the infection). Cell type and time point are not known.

The chain links TRBV7-8 to TRBJ2-7, with D perhaps given as TRBD1 or TRBD2 (6 bases each). The V and J ends lost 5 bases and 5 bases respectively, with 22 bases between them. Germline values: CDR1 SGHVS, CDR2 FQNEAQ. The CDR3 consists of 16 residues. The CDR3 loop reads CASSPQVYAEGDEQYF. CDR3 DNA: TGTGCCAGCAGCCCCCAGGTTTACGCGGAGGGGGACGAGCAGTACTTC.

The chain joins TRBV6-2 or TRBV6-3 to TRBJ1-1; D perhaps matches TRBD1 (5 bases). Germline assignment: CDR1 MNHEY and CDR2 SVGEGT. V gave up 0 bases and J gave up 5 bases, with 13 bases separating them. The CDR3 sequence is 15 residues long. This CDR3 is CASSYSILGGTEAFF. In nucleotides, the CDR3 is TGTGCCAGCAGTTACTCGATTTTGGGGGGGACTGAAGCTTTCTTT.

The chain combines TRBV7-3 with TRBJ2-7; tentatively, D is TRBD2 (5 bases). The germline CDR1 and CDR2 sequences are SGHTA and FQGTGA. The CDR3 sequence is 15 residues long. The germline V and J ends were trimmed by 5 bases and 2 bases, with 16 bases remaining between them. The CDR3 bases are TGTGCCAGCAGCCCCTCGGGGTCTCGTCCCTACGAGCAGTACTTC. Translation gives CASSPSGSRPYEQYF.

V usage is TRBV12-3 or TRBV12-4 and J usage is TRBJ2-5; tentative D call: TRBD1 (6 bases). The ends were cut back, 6 bases at V and 5 bases at J, with 13 bases in the middle. This CDR3 is built from 13 residues. Here the CDR3 reads CASSSDTGETQYF. CDR3 coding DNA: TGTGCCAGCAGCTCCGATACAGGGGAGACCCAGTACTTC.

The chain couples TRBV19 to TRBJ2-7; D not certain. The CDR3 consists of 14 residues. Germline CDR1 is LNHDA and CDR2 is SQIVND (reference sequence). Trimming removed 6 bases at V and 4 bases at J, with 16 bases between. This CDR3 is CASRYSVGLYEQYF. The CDR3 nucleotides are TGTGCCAGTAGGTACTCCGTCGGGTTATACGAGCAGTACTTC.

Only one count was recorded for this clonotype. The V call is TRBV6-6, the J call TRBJ2-7, with 7 nucleotides matching TRBD2. The V segment lost 6 bases and the J segment 3 bases; nucleotides outside the gene matches: 8. The CDR3 totals 14 residues. Per germline, CDR1 MNHNY and CDR2 SVGAGI (reference sequence). CDR3 nucleotide sequence: TGTGCCAGCAGCCAGAGCGGGACTAACTACGAGCAGTACTTC. It yields the protein CASSQSGTNYEQYF.

This chain connects TRBV20-1 to TRBJ1-3, with D tentatively TRBD1 (6 bases). The V and J ends lost 3 bases and 0 bases respectively, with 15 bases between them. The CDR3 contains 16 residues. Germline V gene lookup returns CDR1 DFQATT and CDR2 SNEGSKA (reference sequence). The CDR3 bases are TGCAGTGCTAGTCCAGGGGATGGGGTCTCTGGAAACACCATATATTTT. It yields the protein CSASPGDGVSGNTIYF.

The chain joins TRBV6-5 to TRBJ2-1, with TRBD1 identical over 10 bases. Germline CDR1 is MNHEY and CDR2 is SVGAGI. V was pared by 6 bases and J by 7 bases, with 9 bases of the junction left unmatched. This CDR3 region has 15 residues. This chain's CDR3 is CASSLRDRGPNEQFF. The DNA of the CDR3 is TGTGCCAGCAGCCTGCGCGACAGGGGGCCGAATGAGCAGTTCTTC.

The rearrangement uses TRBV10-3 and TRBJ2-3; TRBD2 matches 8 bases. The CDR3 covers 16 residues. Trimming at V came to 0 bases and at J to 3 bases, leaving 5 bases not matched to a gene. Germline V gene sequence: CDR1 ENHRY, CDR2 SYGVKD. The CDR3 spells CAISESSGLATDTQYF. CDR3 nucleotides: TGTGCCATCAGTGAGTCTTCCGGACTAGCTACAGATACGCAGTATTTT.

The V call is TRBV29-1, the J call TRBJ2-7; D is undetermined. The CDR3 contains 12 residues. Germline V gene lookup returns CDR1 SQVTM and CDR2 ANQGSEA. V was cut by 0 bases and J by 3 bases, with 6 bases left in between. The CDR3 protein is CSVEDLLYEQYF. The CDR3 DNA reads as TGCAGCGTTGAAGACCTACTCTACGAGCAGTACTTC.

This clonotype has just a few counts. The chain couples TRBV30 to TRBJ2-6; 8 bases align to TRBD1. The V and J ends lost 7 bases and 0 bases, in that order; junction bases with no gene match: 2. Germline lookup yields CDR1 GTSNPN and CDR2 SVGIG (reference sequence). CDR3 length equals 14 residues. CDR3 residues: CASQGVSGANVLTF. The CDR3 DNA reads as TGTGCCTCACAGGGGGTCTCTGGGGCCAACGTCCTGACTTTC.

This clonotype was seen at least ten times. The chain is built from TRBV6-4 and TRBJ1-2; 9 bases match TRBD1. Trimming took 2 bases from V and 6 from J; bases not matched to a gene: 10. The CDR3 is 16 residues long. CDR1 is MRHNA, CDR2 SNTAGT, per germline. The CDR3 reads CASSDGSDRGLNGYTF. CDR3 bases: TGTGCCAGCAGTGACGGTTCCGACAGGGGGTTGAATGGCTACACCTTC.

CDR3 residues: CASSVEDSYEQYF. CDR3 bases: TGTGCCAGCAGCGTGGAGGACAGCTACGAGCAGTACTTC. The V and J genes are TRBV9 and TRBJ2-7, with D perhaps matching TRBD1 (6 bases). The CDR3 has 13 residues. The V end was cut by 2 bases, the J end by 3 bases, with 9 bases between. Germline loops: CDR1 SGDLS, CDR2 YYNGEE.

This clonotype has only a few counts. This sequence joins TRBV27 and TRBJ2-7; D might be TRBD2 (6 bases). Between the trimmed V and J ends, which lost 8 bases and 4 bases, there was a span of 12 bases. This CDR3 is 12 amino acids long. CDR1 and CDR2 from the germline V gene are MNHEY and SMNVEV (reference sequence). CDR3 bases: TGTGCCAGCCGACTAGGGGAGTACGAGCAGTACTTC. Amino acids: CASRLGEYEQYF.

J is TRBJ1-2 and V is TRBV12-3 or TRBV12-4; D not resolved. Trimming removed 0 bases from V and 4 bases from J, with 12 bases in between. The CDR3 runs 15 residues. CDR3 in DNA: TGTGCCAGCAGTTTAGCGCACAACGGCCTCTATGGCTACACCTTC. Amino acid sequence: CASSLAHNGLYGYTF.

This chain uses TRBV29-1 with TRBJ1-1; D possibly corresponds to TRBD1 (5 bases). The V gene lost 7 bases and the J gene lost 4 bases, with 16 bases spanning the gap. Germline CDR1 SQVTM, CDR2 ANQGSEA. CDR3 length: 13 amino acids. CDR3 in amino acids: CSAHAGVLTEAFF. The DNA of the CDR3 is TGCAGCGCGCACGCGGGGGTTCTCACTGAAGCTTTCTTT.

This clonotype was found a few times. The rearrangement joins TRBV7-2 to TRBJ2-5; TRBD2 matches at 8 bases. Germline CDR1 SGHTA, CDR2 FQGNSA. The CDR3 extends over 15 amino acids. Losses at the gene ends were 6 bases for V and 4 bases for J; bases not matched to a gene: 10. The CDR3 DNA reads as TGTGCCAGCAGTATAAAGCGGGAGCGTGGAGAGACCCAGTACTTC. It is translated as CASSIKRERGETQYF.

This clonotype was counted between two and nine times. This chain uses TRBV12-3 or TRBV12-4 with TRBJ1-1, with unresolved D. CDR3 length: 16 amino acids. The V gene lost 3 bases and the J gene lost 0 bases, with 14 bases spanning the gap. CDR3 amino acids: CASSFGRAGMNTEAFF. The CDR3 DNA reads as TGTGCCAGCAGTTTCGGGAGGGCAGGCATGAACACTGAAGCTTTCTTT.

There are many counts of this clonotype. The V call is TRBV2, the J call TRBJ2-3, with D possibly matching TRBD2 (6 bases). The germline V and J ends were trimmed by 7 bases and 4 bases, with 24 bases remaining between them. Per the germline V gene, CDR1 is SNHLY and CDR2 is FYNNEI. CDR3 length: 17 residues. In DNA, the CDR3 is TGTGCCAGCACCGAAGGGTATGGCTCGGGGGAGCCAGATACGCAGTATTTT. It is translated as CASTEGYGSGEPDTQYF.

The V and J genes are TRBV13 and TRBJ2-3, with 7 bases matching TRBD2. CDR1 PRHDT and CDR2 FYEKMQ come from the germline V gene (reference sequence). The CDR3 spans 16 residues. V lost 5 bases, J lost 8 bases, and 16 bases stayed unmatched. Written as DNA, the CDR3 is TGTGCCAGCAGCGGAGTGGGTGCGACCACGGGGGGTACGCAGTATTTT. Protein product: CASSGVGATTGGTQYF.

With regard to this clonotype: One end of the junction does not line up with germline, which may come from a read error. The J gene is TRBJ2-3, the V gene TRBV29-1; perhaps TRBD1 as D (6 bases). The CDR3 is 8 residues long. CDR1 is SQVTM, CDR2 ANQGSEA, per germline. CDR3 in amino acids: CSVNRAPF. The CDR3, as DNA: TGCAGCGTTAACAGGGCACCCTTT.

The chain joins TRBV7-9 to TRBJ1-1; unclear D gene. Germline V CDR1 and CDR2: SEHNR, FQNEAQ (reference sequence). The CDR3 is made up of 12 amino acids. With 0 bases removed from V and 8 bases from J, the gap between germline ends came to 7 bases. CDR3 nucleotides: TGTGCCAGCAGCTTAGCGGTTTTGGAAGCTTTCTTT. Translation: CASSLAVLEAFF.

This clonotype was picked up a small number of times. The chain uses TRBV9 and TRBJ2-7; TRBD1 agrees at 8 bases. The V gene end was trimmed by 2 bases and the J gene end by 7 bases; junction bases not matched to a gene: 11. The CDR3 is 15 amino acids. Germline V CDR1 and CDR2: SGDLS, YYNGEE. CDR3 in amino acids: CASSVTGASAWEQYF. In DNA form, the CDR3 reads TGTGCCAGCAGCGTGACAGGGGCGTCGGCTTGGGAGCAGTACTTC.